Only a few counts were recorded for the clone carrying this TCR beta chain. The germline gives CDR1 GTSNPN, CDR2 SVGIG (reference sequence). The V end lost 1 base, the J end lost 3 bases, and 15 bases lay between the germline ends. CDR3 length: 15 residues. The data stem from a study of PD-1 blockade in classical Hodgkin lymphoma. Assay: immunoSEQ multiplex PCR; the TCRdb copy retains only in-frame clones and omits some. Of about 6,800 clones in the sample, about three fifths were seen once. Time point noted: cycle 4 day 1 (C4D1), after less than 7 weeks of nivolumab. After autologous stem cell transplantation all patients relapsed, and prior brentuximab vedotin exposure differed between cohorts. From thawed PBMCs, magnetic negative selection was used to isolate the CD8+ T cells.

The TCR was taken from a human donor with classical Hodgkin lymphoma. This specimen consisted of CD8+ T cells from blood, obtained before the fourth cycle of nivolumab. The chain employs TRBV30 and TRBJ1-1; weak D call: TRBD1 (6 bases). DNA of the CDR3: TGTGCCTGGAGTGAAGTTCAGGGGCGCGACACTGAAGCTTTCTTT. Protein sequence: CAWSEVQGRDTEAFF.